This entry concerns a single T cell receptor beta chain. The antigen is not known. This record comes from a study of OX40 agonist ivuxolimab in advanced cancers. Study summary: Past anti-PD-1, anti-PD-L1 or anti-CTLA-4 therapy was accepted, and 40% had received some.

Measured with immunoSEQ multiplex PCR; TCRdb has only the in-frame clones, and not every one. In the table there are some 86,000 clones, approximately 85% of which are singletons. Overall study findings and caveats: In the 0.1 to 3.0 mg/kg range, CD4+ and CD8+ blood T cells had expanded clonally by week 6.

Peripheral blood came from all dose cohorts at three timepoints. The specimen was CD4+ or CD8+ T cells sorted from blood, collected in a trial of the OX40 agonist ivuxolimab. The sequence derives from an adult with an advanced solid tumor such as melanoma, head and neck, liver or kidney cancer.

CDR3 in DNA: TGTGCCAGCAGCTTTGGGATGGCCGGGGAGCTGTTTTTT. Translating it yields CASSFGMAGELFF. The chain recombines TRBV7-2 with TRBJ2-2; D gene unclear. Deletions cut 3 bases from V and 6 bases from J, with 8 bases between. The CDR3 consists of 13 residues. CDR1 is SGHTA, CDR2 FQGNSA, per germline.